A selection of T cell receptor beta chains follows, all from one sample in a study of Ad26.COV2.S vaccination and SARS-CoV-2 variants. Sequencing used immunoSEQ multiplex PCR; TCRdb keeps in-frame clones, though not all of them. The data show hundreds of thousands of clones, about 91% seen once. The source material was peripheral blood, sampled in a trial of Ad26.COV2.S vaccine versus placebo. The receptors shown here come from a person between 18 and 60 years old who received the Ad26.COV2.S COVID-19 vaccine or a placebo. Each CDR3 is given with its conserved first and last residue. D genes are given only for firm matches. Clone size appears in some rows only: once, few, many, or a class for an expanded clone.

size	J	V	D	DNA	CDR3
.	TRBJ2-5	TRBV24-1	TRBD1	TGTGCCACCAGTGATCCCGGGACAGGGAGGGAGACCCAGTACTTC	CATSDPGTGRETQYF
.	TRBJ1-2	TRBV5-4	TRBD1	TGTGCCAGCAGCTTGCCAGGGGGGAACTATGGCTACACCTTC	CASSLPGGNYGYTF
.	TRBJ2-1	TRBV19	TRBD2	TGTGCCGTCGCTCTAGCGGGAGCAGGTAGGAATGAGCAGTTCTTC	CAVALAGAGRNEQFF
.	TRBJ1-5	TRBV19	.	TGTGCCAGTCACCTTTCAGGGGATCAGCCCCAGCATTTT	CASHLSGDQPQHF
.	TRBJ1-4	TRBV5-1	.	TGCGCCAGCAGCTACCACTTTAATGAAAAACTGTTTTTT	CASSYHFNEKLFF
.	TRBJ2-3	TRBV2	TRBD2	TGTGCCAGCAGTGTTGGTAGCGGGAGAAGTTTTGATACGCAGTATTTT	CASSVGSGRSFDTQYF
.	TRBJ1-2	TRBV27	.	TGTGCCAGCAGTCCCAGGGATTCCACTACCTATGGCTACACCTTC	CASSPRDSTTYGYTF
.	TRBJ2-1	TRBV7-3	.	TGTGCCAGCAGCTTAAGCATTGGGCCGAACAATGAGCAGTTCTTC	CASSLSIGPNNEQFF
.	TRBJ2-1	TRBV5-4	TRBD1	TGTGCCAGCAGCCGGGGGGACAGGGACTACAATGAGCAGTTCTTC	CASSRGDRDYNEQFF
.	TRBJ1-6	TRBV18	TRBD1	TGTGCCAGCTCACCGTCAAAGGGACAGGGTTCGTCCTATAATTCACCCCTCCACTTT	CASSPSKGQGSSYNSPLHF
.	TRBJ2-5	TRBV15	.	TGTGCCACGGGCCCCGGGGATAGCGCCGACACCCAGTACTTC	CATGPGDSADTQYF
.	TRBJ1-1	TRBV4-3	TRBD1	TGCGCCAGCAGCCAAGTGACAGGGGGCTACACTGAAGCTTTCTTT	CASSQVTGGYTEAFF
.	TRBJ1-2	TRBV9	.	TGTGCCAGCAGCCGGGGAACAGGGAACTATGGCTACACCTTC	CASSRGTGNYGYTF
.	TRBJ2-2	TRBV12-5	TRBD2	TGTGCTAGTGGTTTGGGGACTAGCGGGAGTGCAGGGGAGCTGTTTTTT	CASGLGTSGSAGELFF
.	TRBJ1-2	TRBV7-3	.	TGTGCCAGCAGCCGACAGCGGGGGGCGGGCTACACCTTC	CASSRQRGAGYTF
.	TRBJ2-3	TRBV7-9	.	TGTGCCAGCAGCTTTGTTGTAGATACGCAGTATTTT	CASSFVVDTQYF
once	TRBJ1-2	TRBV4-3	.	TGCGCCAGCAGCCAAGACAGGGTGGTCTATGGCTACACCTTC	CASSQDRVVYGYTF
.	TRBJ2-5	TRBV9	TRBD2	TGTGCCAGCAGCGTCACTAGCGGGAGAATACAAGAGACCCAGTACTTC	CASSVTSGRIQETQYF
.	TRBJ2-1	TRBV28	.	TGTGCCAGCACCGCCCCGGGACTTAGGGATAGTGAGCAGTTCTTC	CASTAPGLRDSEQFF
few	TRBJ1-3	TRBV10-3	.	TGTGCCATCAACAGAGACGGGAGCTCTGGAAACACCATATATTTT	CAINRDGSSGNTIYF
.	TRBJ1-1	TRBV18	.	TGTGCCAGCTCACTGGGACATACGAACACTGAAGCTTTCTTT	CASSLGHTNTEAFF
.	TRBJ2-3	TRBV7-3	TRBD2	TGTGCCAGCAGCCCCCGGGGGGGGCGGGAGTGGTCAGATACGCAGTATTTT	CASSPRGGREWSDTQYF
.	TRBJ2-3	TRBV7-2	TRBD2	TGTGCCAGCAGCTTAGCGAGTTCTAGCGGTCTCACGCAGTATTTT	CASSLASSSGLTQYF
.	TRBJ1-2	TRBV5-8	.	TGTGCCAGCAGCTTGGAAGAGGTTTATGATGGCTACACCTTC	CASSLEEVYDGYTF
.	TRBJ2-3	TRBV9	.	TGTGCCAGCAGCGTGAGCCCGGGAACCGCTAGCACAGATACGCAGTATTTT	CASSVSPGTASTDTQYF
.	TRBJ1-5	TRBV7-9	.	TGTGCCAGCAGCTTAGTGAGGGGAGGCAGCAATCAGCCCCAGCATTTT	CASSLVRGGSNQPQHF
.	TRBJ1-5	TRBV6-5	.	TGTGCCAGCAGCCCCGGACGGAGGGGAAATCAGCCCCAGCATTTT	CASSPGRRGNQPQHF
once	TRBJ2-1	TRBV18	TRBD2	TGTGCCAGCTCACCCGGCCGGGGACTAGCGGCGGCGTTTACCTACAATGAGCAGTTCTTC	CASSPGRGLAAAFTYNEQFF
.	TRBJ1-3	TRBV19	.	TGTGCCAGTAGTATAGCTACGCGGGAGGACACCATATATTTT	CASSIATREDTIYF
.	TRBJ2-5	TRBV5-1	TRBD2	TGCGCCAGCAGCACAGGGACTAGCGGACAAGAGACCCAGTACTTC	CASSTGTSGQETQYF
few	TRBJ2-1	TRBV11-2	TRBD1	TGTGCCAGCATCCTTTACGGGACAGGGGGCTACAATGAGCAGTTCTTC	CASILYGTGGYNEQFF
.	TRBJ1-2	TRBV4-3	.	TGCGCCAGCAGCCAAGAACAGGTGGGATACTATGGCTACACCTTC	CASSQEQVGYYGYTF
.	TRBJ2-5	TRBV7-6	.	TGTGCCAGCGTCCTCGGGGGGCAAAGAGAGACCCAGTACTTC	CASVLGGQRETQYF
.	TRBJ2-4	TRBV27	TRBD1	TGTGCCAGCAGTTTCCTCGGACAGGGTGGGACCAAAAACATTCAGTACTTC	CASSFLGQGGTKNIQYF
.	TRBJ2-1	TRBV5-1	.	TGCGCCAGCAGTCAGTGGTCGGGAAGGACCTACAATGAGCAGTTCTTC	CASSQWSGRTYNEQFF
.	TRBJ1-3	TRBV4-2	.	TGTGCCAGTCGACCCGGTGCTGGAAACACCATATATTTT	CASRPGAGNTIYF